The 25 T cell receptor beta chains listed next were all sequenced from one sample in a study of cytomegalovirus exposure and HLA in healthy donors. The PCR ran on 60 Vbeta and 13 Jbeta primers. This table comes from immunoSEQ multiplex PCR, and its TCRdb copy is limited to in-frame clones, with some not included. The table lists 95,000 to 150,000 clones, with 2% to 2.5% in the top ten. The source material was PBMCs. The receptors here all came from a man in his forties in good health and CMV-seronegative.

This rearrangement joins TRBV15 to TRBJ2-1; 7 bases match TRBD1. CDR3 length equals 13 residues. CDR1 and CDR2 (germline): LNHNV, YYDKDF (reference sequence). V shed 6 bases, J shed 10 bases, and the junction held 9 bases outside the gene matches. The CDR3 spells CATRGIRGTEQFF. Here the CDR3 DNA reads TGTGCCACCAGGGGAATCAGGGGGACCGAGCAGTTCTTC.

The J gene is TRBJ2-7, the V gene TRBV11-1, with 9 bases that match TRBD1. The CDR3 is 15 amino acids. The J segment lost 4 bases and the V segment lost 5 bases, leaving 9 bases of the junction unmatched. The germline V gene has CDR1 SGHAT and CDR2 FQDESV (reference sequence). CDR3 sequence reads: CASSGGTGRAYEQYF. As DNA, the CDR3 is TGTGCCAGCAGCGGTGGGACAGGGAGGGCGTACGAGCAGTACTTC.

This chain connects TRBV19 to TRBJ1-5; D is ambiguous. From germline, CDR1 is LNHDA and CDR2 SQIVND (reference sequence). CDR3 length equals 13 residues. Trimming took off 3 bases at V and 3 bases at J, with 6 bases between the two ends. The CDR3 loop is CASSIRVNQPQHF. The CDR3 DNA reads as TGTGCCAGTAGTATTCGGGTCAATCAGCCCCAGCATTTT.

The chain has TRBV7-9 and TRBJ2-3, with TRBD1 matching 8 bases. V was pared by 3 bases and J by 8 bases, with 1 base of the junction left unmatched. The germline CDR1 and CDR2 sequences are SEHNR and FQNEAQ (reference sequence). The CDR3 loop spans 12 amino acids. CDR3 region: CASSFGQGTQYF. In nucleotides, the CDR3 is TGTGCCAGCAGCTTCGGACAGGGTACGCAGTATTTT.

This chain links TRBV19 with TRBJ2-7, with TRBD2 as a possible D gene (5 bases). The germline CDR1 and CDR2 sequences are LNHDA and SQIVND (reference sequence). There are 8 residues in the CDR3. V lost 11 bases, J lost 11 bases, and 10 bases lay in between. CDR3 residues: CALRGKYF. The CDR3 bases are TGTGCCCTTAGAGGGAAGTACTTC. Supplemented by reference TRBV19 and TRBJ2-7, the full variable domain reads DGGITQSPKYLFRKEGQNVTLSCEQNLNHDAMYWYRQDPGQGLRLIYYSQIVNDFQKGDIAEGYSVSREKKESFPLTVTSAQKNPTAFYLCALRGKYFGPGTRLTVT.

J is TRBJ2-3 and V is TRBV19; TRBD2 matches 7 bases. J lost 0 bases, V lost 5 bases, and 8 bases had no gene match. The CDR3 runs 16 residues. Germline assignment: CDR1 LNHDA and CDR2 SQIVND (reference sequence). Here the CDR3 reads CASSPQAGVSTDTQYF. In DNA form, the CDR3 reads TGTGCCAGTAGTCCCCAGGCGGGGGTTAGCACAGATACGCAGTATTTT. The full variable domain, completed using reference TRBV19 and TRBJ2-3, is DGGITQSPKYLFRKEGQNVTLSCEQNLNHDAMYWYRQDPGQGLRLIYYSQIVNDFQKGDIAEGYSVSREKKESFPLTVTSAQKNPTAFYLCASSPQAGVSTDTQYFGPGTRLTVL.

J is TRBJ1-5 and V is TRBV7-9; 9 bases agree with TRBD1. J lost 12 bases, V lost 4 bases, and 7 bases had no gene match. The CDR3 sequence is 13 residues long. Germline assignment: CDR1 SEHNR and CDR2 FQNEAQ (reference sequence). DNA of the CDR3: TGTGCCAGCAGCTCTCGGACAGGGGCGCTCCAGCATTTT. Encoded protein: CASSSRTGALQHF. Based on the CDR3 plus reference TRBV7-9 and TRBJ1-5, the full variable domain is DTGVSQNPRHKITKRGQNVTFRCDPISEHNRLYWYRQTLGQGPEFLTYFQNEAQLEKSRLLSDRFSAERPKGSFSTLEIQRTEQGDSAMYLCASSSRTGALQHFGDGTRLSIL.

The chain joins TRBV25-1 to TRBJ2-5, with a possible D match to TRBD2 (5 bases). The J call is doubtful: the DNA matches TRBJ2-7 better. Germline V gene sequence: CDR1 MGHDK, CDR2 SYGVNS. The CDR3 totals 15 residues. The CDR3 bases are TGTGCCAGCAGTGAATCGAGGGCGGACCTATACGAGCAGTACTTC. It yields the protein CASSESRADLYEQYF.

CDR3: CASSEALGTLNTEAFF. The CDR3 region has the DNA TGTGCCAGCAGTGAAGCGCTTGGGACATTGAACACTGAAGCTTTCTTT. The chain employs TRBV2 and TRBJ1-1; tentatively, D is TRBD1 (6 bases). Trimming stripped 0 bases from V and 0 bases from J, with 11 bases between. Germline V gene sequence: CDR1 SNHLY, CDR2 FYNNEI. The CDR3 has 16 residues.

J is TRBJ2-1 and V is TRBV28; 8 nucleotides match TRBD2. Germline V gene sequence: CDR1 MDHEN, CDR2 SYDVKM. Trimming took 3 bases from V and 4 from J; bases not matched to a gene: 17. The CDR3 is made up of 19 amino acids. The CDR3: CASSLRGRINSSYYNEQFF. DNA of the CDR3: TGTGCCAGCAGTTTGCGCGGGAGGATTAATTCCAGTTATTACAATGAGCAGTTCTTC.

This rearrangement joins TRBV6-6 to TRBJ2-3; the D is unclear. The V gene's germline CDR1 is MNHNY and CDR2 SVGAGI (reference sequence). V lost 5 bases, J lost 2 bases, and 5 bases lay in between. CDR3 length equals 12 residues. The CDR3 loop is CASSGDTDTQYF. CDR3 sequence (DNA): TGTGCCAGCAGTGGAGACACAGATACGCAGTATTTT.

As DNA, the CDR3 is TGTGCCAGCTCACTTTTAGCTACAGATACGCAGTATTTT. Protein product: CASSLLATDTQYF. The chain employs TRBV18 and TRBJ2-3; D remains unclear. The V gene's germline CDR1 is KGHSH and CDR2 LQKENI. This CDR3 region has 13 residues. Trimming took off 4 bases at V and 3 bases at J, with 8 bases between the two ends.

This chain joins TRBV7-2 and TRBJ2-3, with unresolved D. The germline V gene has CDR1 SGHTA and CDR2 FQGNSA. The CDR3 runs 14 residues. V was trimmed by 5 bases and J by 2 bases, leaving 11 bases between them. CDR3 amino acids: CASSLSFSTDTQYF. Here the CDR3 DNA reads TGTGCCAGCAGCCTATCATTCTCCACAGATACGCAGTATTTT. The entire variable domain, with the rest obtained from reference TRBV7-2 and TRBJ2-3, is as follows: GAGVSQSPSNKVTEKGKDVELRCDPISGHTALYWYRQSLGQGLEFLIYFQGNSAPDKSGLPSDRFSAERTGGSVSTLTIQRTQQEDSAVYLCASSLSFSTDTQYFGPGTRLTVL.

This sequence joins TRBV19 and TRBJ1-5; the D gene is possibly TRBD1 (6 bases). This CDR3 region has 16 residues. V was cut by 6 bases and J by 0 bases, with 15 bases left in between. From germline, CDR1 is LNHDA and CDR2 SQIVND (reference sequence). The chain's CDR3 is CASRSFRGYSNQPQHF. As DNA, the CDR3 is TGTGCCAGTAGATCCTTCAGGGGTTATAGCAATCAGCCCCAGCATTTT. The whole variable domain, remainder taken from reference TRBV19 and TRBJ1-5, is DGGITQSPKYLFRKEGQNVTLSCEQNLNHDAMYWYRQDPGQGLRLIYYSQIVNDFQKGDIAEGYSVSREKKESFPLTVTSAQKNPTAFYLCASRSFRGYSNQPQHFGDGTRLSIL.

Written as DNA, the CDR3 is TGTGCCAGCAGCCAACCAGGACTAGCGTCGGGAGAGCAGTACTTC. It yields the protein CASSQPGLASGEQYF. This chain connects TRBV28 to TRBJ2-5; TRBD2 matches at 9 bases. The CDR3 extends over 15 amino acids. With 6 bases clipped from V and 11 bases from J, the junction kept 16 bases outside the gene matches. Germline V gene sequence: CDR1 MDHEN, CDR2 SYDVKM.

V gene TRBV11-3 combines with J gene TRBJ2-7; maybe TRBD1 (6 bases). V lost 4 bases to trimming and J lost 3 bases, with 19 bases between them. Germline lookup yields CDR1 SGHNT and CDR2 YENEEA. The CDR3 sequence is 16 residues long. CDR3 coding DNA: TGTGCCAGCAGCTCTAGGGGGACGGTTGGCCTCTACGAGCAGTACTTC. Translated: CASSSRGTVGLYEQYF.

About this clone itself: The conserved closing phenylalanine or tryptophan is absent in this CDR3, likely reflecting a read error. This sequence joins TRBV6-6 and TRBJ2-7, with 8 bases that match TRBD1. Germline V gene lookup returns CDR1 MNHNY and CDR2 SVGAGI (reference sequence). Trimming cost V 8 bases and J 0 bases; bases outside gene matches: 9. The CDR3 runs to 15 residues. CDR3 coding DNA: TGTGCCAGCCTGTCAGGACAGGGAGCCTCCTACGAGCAGTACTCC. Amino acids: CASLSGQGASYEQYS.

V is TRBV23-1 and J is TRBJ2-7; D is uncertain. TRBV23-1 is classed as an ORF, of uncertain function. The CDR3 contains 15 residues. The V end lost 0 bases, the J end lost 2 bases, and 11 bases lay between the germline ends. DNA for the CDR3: TGCGCCAGCAGTCAATCCCGAGTAGTCCCCTACGAGCAGTACTTC. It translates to CASSQSRVVPYEQYF.

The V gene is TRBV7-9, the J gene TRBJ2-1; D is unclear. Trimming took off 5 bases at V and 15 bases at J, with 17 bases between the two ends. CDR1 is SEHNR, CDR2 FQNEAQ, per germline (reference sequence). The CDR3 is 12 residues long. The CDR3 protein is CASSVTAGGPFF. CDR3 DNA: TGTGCCAGCAGCGTCACAGCCGGTGGTCCGTTCTTC.

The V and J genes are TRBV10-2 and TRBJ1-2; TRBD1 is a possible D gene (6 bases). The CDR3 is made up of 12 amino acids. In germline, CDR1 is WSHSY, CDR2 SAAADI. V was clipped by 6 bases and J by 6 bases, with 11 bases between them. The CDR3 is CASRDRADGYTF. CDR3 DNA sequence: TGCGCCAGCAGGGACAGAGCAGATGGCTACACCTTC.

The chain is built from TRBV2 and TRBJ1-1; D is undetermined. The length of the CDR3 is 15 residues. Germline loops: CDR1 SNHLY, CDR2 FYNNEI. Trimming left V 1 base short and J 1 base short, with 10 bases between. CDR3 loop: CASSEGSAGNTEAFF. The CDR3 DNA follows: TGTGCCAGCAGTGAAGGGTCGGCGGGGAACACTGAAGCTTTCTTT.

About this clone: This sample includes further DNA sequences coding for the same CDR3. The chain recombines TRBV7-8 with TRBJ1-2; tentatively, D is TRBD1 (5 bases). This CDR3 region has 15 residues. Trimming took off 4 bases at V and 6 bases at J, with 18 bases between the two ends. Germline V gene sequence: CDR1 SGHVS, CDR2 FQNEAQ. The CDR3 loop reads CASSYEDRGWHGYTF. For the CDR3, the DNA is TGTGCCAGCAGCTATGAGGATAGGGGATGGCATGGCTACACCTTC.

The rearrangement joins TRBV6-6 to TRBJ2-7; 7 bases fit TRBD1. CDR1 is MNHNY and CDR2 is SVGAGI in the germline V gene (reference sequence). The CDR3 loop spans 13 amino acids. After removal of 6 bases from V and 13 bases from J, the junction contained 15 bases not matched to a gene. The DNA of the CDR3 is TGTGCCAGCAGACAAAACGACAGGGTTTCTGAATACTTC. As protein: CASRQNDRVSEYF.

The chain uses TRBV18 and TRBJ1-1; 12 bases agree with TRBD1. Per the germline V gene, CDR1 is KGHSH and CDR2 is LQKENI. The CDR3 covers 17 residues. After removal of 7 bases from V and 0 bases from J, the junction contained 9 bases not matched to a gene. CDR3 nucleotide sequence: TGTGCCAGCTTAGCCGGGACAGGGGGCCGAGTGAACACTGAAGCTTTCTTT. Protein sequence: CASLAGTGGRVNTEAFF.

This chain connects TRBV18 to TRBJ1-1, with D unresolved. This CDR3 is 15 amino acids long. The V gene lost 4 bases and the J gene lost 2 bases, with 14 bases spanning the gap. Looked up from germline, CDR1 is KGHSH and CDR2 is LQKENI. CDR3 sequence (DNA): TGTGCCAGCTCACAGGCACGAGGGTCCAACACTGAAGCTTTCTTT. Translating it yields CASSQARGSNTEAFF.